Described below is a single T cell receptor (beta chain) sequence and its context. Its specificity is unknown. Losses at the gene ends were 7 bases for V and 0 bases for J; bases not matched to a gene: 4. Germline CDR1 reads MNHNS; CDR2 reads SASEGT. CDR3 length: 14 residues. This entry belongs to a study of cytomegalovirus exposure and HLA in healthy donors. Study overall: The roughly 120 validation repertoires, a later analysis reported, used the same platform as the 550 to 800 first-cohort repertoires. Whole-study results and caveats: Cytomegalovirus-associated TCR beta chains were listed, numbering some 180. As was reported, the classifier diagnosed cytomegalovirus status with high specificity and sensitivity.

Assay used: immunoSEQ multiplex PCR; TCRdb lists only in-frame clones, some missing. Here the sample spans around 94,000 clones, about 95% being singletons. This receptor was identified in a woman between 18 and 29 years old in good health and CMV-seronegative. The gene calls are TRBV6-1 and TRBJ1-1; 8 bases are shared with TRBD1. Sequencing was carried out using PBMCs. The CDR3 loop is CASTKQGVNTEAFF. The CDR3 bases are TGTGCCAGCACAAAACAGGGGGTGAACACTGAAGCTTTCTTT.